This T cell receptor beta chain stems from a study of T cells in Graves' hyperthyroidism and ophthalmopathy. Study-level results: Stable hyperthyroidism was separated from ophthalmopathy by a model based on 13 V-J features.

To note about this clonotype: Its target is unknown.

RNA transcripts yielded amplified TCR beta CDR3 regions. The primer set for the first-round RT-PCR of the TCR CDR3 was HTBI. TCRdb re-derived calls from the multiplex PCR reads in MiXCR, one entry per CDR3 protein. The data show around 260,000 distinct CDR3 sequences, less than 30% seen once. The length of the CDR3 is 15 residues. Germline-derived CDR1 and CDR2 are MNHEY and SVGEGT. The junction had 11 bases not matched to a gene; V was cut back by 2 bases and J by 8 bases. The sequencing input was blood. The sequence derives from a man aged 35-49 years with Graves' hyperthyroidism that later progressed to Graves' ophthalmopathy. The V call is TRBV6-2 or TRBV6-3, the J call TRBJ1-2; 7 nucleotides agree with TRBD1. This CDR3 reads CASSYGTASTGGYTF. The CDR3 DNA is TGTGCCAGCAGTTACGGGACAGCCTCGACGGGGGGCTACACCTTC.